Following are 27 T cell receptor beta chains from one sample sequenced in a study of radiation and T cells in renal cell carcinoma (dated by TCRdb to 2020 to 2021). Libraries were built with the immunoSEQ multiplex PCR assay. TCRdb provides this immuneACCESS table in a form limited to in-frame rearrangements. Some clones are lacking; in checked studies, under half of them reflect an unresolved V gene, and why the rest are absent is not known. A total of roughly 58,000 clones appear in this sample, 60% to 85% of them only once. The leading ten clones occupy less than 8% of the sample. The time point label corresponds to: blood 4 weeks post-SBRT, at nephrectomy. The treatment or condition label for this specimen denotes: 15 Gy SBRT to primary tumor, nephrectomy 4 weeks later. Sequencing used blood, obtained from a patient whose treatment included radiotherapy and nephrectomy. The receptors here all came from a man in his sixties with renal cell carcinoma.

The chain joins TRBV30 to TRBJ1-2, with D uncertain. V was trimmed by 4 bases and J by 0 bases, leaving 12 bases between them. The CDR3 length is 14 residues. Germline assignment: CDR1 GTSNPN and CDR2 SVGIG (reference sequence). The CDR3 reads CAWIGENTNYGYTF. In DNA form, the CDR3 reads TGTGCCTGGATAGGCGAAAACACTAACTATGGCTACACCTTC. The whole variable domain, remainder taken from reference TRBV30 and TRBJ1-2, is SQTIHQWPATLVQPVGSPLSLECTVEGTSNPNLYWYRQAAGRGLQLLFYSVGIGQISSEVPQNLSASRPQDRQFILSSKKLLLSDSGFYLCAWIGENTNYGYTFGSGTRLTVV.

The gene calls are TRBV6-6 and TRBJ1-1, with 7 bases aligning to TRBD1. CDR3 size: 13 residues. V gave up 4 bases and J gave up 10 bases; unmatched junction bases: 9. Germline V CDR1 and CDR2: MNHNY, SVGAGI (reference sequence). The CDR3 region has the DNA TGTGCCAGCAGTTCCCTAGGGGGCCCAGCAGCTTTCTTT. This encodes CASSSLGGPAAFF.

The chain combines TRBV27 with TRBJ2-2; 8 bases agree with TRBD1. The CDR3 covers 14 residues. Germline V gene data show CDR1 as MNHEY and CDR2 as SMNVEV (reference sequence). V dropped 5 bases and J dropped 6; count of bases not matched to a gene: 5. The CDR3 DNA reads as TGTGCCAGCAGTGTGAGACAGGGGCCCGGGGAGCTGTTTTTT. Protein: CASSVRQGPGELFF.

The chain uses TRBV29-1 and TRBJ1-3; D is unresolved. Germline-derived CDR1 and CDR2 are SQVTM and ANQGSEA. CDR3 length: 13 amino acids. V was trimmed by 1 base and J by 4 bases, leaving 8 bases between them. The CDR3 region is CSVEAVSGNTIYF. The CDR3 DNA reads TGCAGCGTTGAAGCAGTCTCCGGAAACACCATATATTTT.

This chain links TRBV30 with TRBJ1-2, with 9 bases that match TRBD1. This CDR3 is built from 17 residues. Germline CDR1 GTSNPN, CDR2 SVGIG (reference sequence). Unmatched junction bases numbered 11, after V lost 0 bases and J lost 3 bases. CDR3 residues: CAWSVLGTGSRDYGYTF. DNA for the CDR3: TGTGCCTGGAGTGTACTGGGGACAGGGTCAAGGGACTATGGCTACACCTTC.

The J gene is TRBJ2-3, the V gene TRBV7-2; D unresolved. Deletions cut 1 base from V and 7 bases from J, with 0 bases between. CDR1 and CDR2 from the germline V gene are SGHTA and FQGNSA. The CDR3 extends over 10 amino acids. The CDR3 region has the DNA TGTGCCAGCAGCTTAGATACGCAGTATTTT. This encodes CASSLDTQYF.

The genes are TRBV19 and TRBJ1-2, with TRBD1 as a possible D gene (6 bases). This CDR3 spans 15 amino acids. Germline V gene sequence: CDR1 LNHDA, CDR2 SQIVND (reference sequence). Trimming shortened V by 9 bases and J by 3 bases, and 20 bases separated the two germline ends. Here the CDR3 reads CASKRFPGAHYGYTF. The CDR3 DNA is TGTGCCAGCAAAAGGTTTCCGGGGGCTCACTATGGCTACACCTTC.

The genes are TRBV7-2 and TRBJ1-1, with 7 bases identical to TRBD1. Germline CDR1 and CDR2: SGHTA and FQGNSA. V was pared by 3 bases and J by 3 bases, with 4 bases of the junction left unmatched. The CDR3 spans 14 residues. This chain's CDR3 is CASSFTGEYTEAFF. CDR3 DNA sequence: TGTGCCAGCAGCTTTACAGGGGAATACACTGAAGCTTTCTTT.

The gene calls are TRBV9 and TRBJ1-3; D is undetermined. The CDR3 is 14 amino acids. V lost 0 bases and J lost 2, with 6 bases in between. Per the germline V gene, CDR1 is SGDLS and CDR2 is YYNGEE. CDR3 protein: CASSVDTAGNTIYF. The DNA of the CDR3 is TGTGCCAGCAGCGTAGACACAGCTGGAAACACCATATATTTT.

The V and J genes are TRBV2 and TRBJ1-2; the match to TRBD1 covers 7 bases. Germline V gives CDR1 SNHLY, CDR2 FYNNEI. This CDR3 comprises 14 residues. V shed 3 bases and J 8 bases; nucleotides not matched to a gene: 9. CDR3 in amino acids: CASSDSERGQGYTF. The CDR3 nucleotides are TGTGCCAGCAGTGATTCTGAGAGGGGGCAAGGCTACACCTTC. The full variable domain, rest sourced from reference TRBV2 and TRBJ1-2, is EPEVTQTPSHQVTQMGQEVILRCVPISNHLYFYWYRQILGQKVEFLVSFYNNEISEKSEIFDDQFSVERPDGSNFTLKIRSTKLEDSAMYFCASSDSERGQGYTFGSGTRLTVV.

V and J are TRBV11-2 and TRBJ1-5; no firm D call. CDR3 length equals 15 residues. Per germline, CDR1 SGHAT and CDR2 FQNNGV. Trimming removed 1 base from V and 4 bases from J, with 11 bases in between. Here the CDR3 DNA reads TGTGCCAGCAGCTTAGTTTCGGGGAATAATCAGCCCCAGCATTTT. It specifies CASSLVSGNNQPQHF.

The chain has TRBV28 and TRBJ2-5; 8 nucleotides match TRBD2. CDR1 is MDHEN and CDR2 is SYDVKM in the germline V gene. J gave up 5 bases and V 0 bases, and 11 bases lay outside the gene matches. There are 17 residues in the CDR3. The CDR3 reads CASSLWSGFGGEETQYF. DNA of the CDR3: TGTGCCAGCAGTTTATGGTCCGGTTTCGGGGGGGAGGAGACCCAGTACTTC.

The chain uses TRBV7-6 and TRBJ2-2; tentative D call: TRBD1 (6 bases). CDR1 is SGHVS, CDR2 FNYEAQ, per germline. Trimming stripped 4 bases from V and 2 bases from J, with 14 bases between. CDR3 length: 16 residues. The CDR3 DNA sequence: TGTGCCAGCAGCTCAGTAGGGGGTCAAAACACCGGGGAGCTGTTTTTT. This sequence encodes CASSSVGGQNTGELFF.

V and J are TRBV19 and TRBJ2-1; D might be TRBD2 (6 bases). From germline, CDR1 is LNHDA and CDR2 SQIVND (reference sequence). This CDR3 contains 14 residues. V lost 10 bases, J lost 2 bases, and 15 bases lay in between. The CDR3 protein is CATMGTGAYNEQFF. CDR3 DNA sequence: TGTGCCACCATGGGGACGGGAGCCTACAATGAGCAGTTCTTC.

The chain employs TRBV7-6 and TRBJ1-2, with D uncertain. The CDR3 runs to 13 residues. Germline lookup yields CDR1 SGHVS and CDR2 FNYEAQ. Deletions cut 5 bases from V and 3 bases from J, with 10 bases between. The CDR3 sequence is CASSPRMDYGYTF. The CDR3 nucleotides are TGTGCCAGCAGCCCGAGAATGGACTATGGCTACACCTTC.

This rearrangement joins TRBV6-5 to TRBJ2-1; 7 nucleotides line up with TRBD2. Per germline, CDR1 MNHEY and CDR2 SVGAGI. With 2 bases clipped from V and 4 bases from J, the junction kept 2 bases outside the gene matches. The CDR3 sequence is 14 residues long. The CDR3 spells CASSYAGAYNEQFF. CDR3 nucleotide sequence: TGTGCCAGCAGTTACGCGGGAGCATACAATGAGCAGTTCTTC.

This chain joins TRBV5-6 and TRBJ2-4; D ambiguous. Germline assignment: CDR1 SGHDT and CDR2 YYEEEE. Trimming stripped 4 bases from V and 1 base from J, with 9 bases between. The CDR3 has 14 residues. This chain's CDR3 is CASSTLSAKNIQYF. The CDR3 nucleotides are TGTGCCAGCAGCACTTTATCTGCCAAAAACATTCAGTACTTC.

This clone was seen a single time. The J gene is TRBJ1-2, the V gene TRBV29-1; D gene unclear. Per germline, CDR1 SQVTM and CDR2 ANQGSEA. This CDR3 comprises 14 residues. V dropped 6 bases and J dropped 0 bases, with 14 bases sitting between them. The CDR3 sequence: CSVEGLGTNYGYTF. CDR3 sequence (DNA): TGCAGCGTCGAGGGTTTGGGCACTAACTATGGCTACACCTTC.

The J gene is TRBJ2-1, the V gene TRBV19; no clear D. There are 14 residues in the CDR3. Trimming took 3 bases from V and 7 from J, leaving 13 bases between them. Germline-derived CDR1 and CDR2 are LNHDA and SQIVND (reference sequence). CDR3 sequence: CASSIPNRKNEQFF. The CDR3 DNA follows: TGTGCCAGTAGTATCCCGAACAGAAAGAATGAGCAGTTCTTC. Drawing the rest from reference TRBV19 and TRBJ2-1, the complete variable domain is DGGITQSPKYLFRKEGQNVTLSCEQNLNHDAMYWYRQDPGQGLRLIYYSQIVNDFQKGDIAEGYSVSREKKESFPLTVTSAQKNPTAFYLCASSIPNRKNEQFFGPGTRLTVL.

The chain has TRBV19 and TRBJ2-3; 7 bases line up with TRBD2. J lost 5 bases, V lost 8 bases, and 4 bases had no gene match. CDR1 and CDR2 (germline): LNHDA, SQIVND (reference sequence). CDR3 length: 12 amino acids. The CDR3 reads CASRLAGDTQYF. CDR3 nucleotide sequence: TGTGCCAGTCGGTTAGCGGGAGATACGCAGTATTTT.

This clone has just one count. The chain couples TRBV14 to TRBJ1-4; 7 bases are shared with TRBD1. CDR1 SGHDN and CDR2 FVKESK come from the germline V gene. V shed 2 bases, J shed 8 bases, and the junction held 8 bases outside the gene matches. The CDR3 loop spans 15 amino acids. The DNA for the CDR3 is TGTGCCAGCAGCCAACGTCAGGGGGGTGGGGAAAAACTGTTTTTT. Translated, it gives CASSQRQGGGEKLFF. Using reference TRBV14 and TRBJ1-4 for the parts outside the CDR3, the full variable domain is EAGVTQFPSHSVIEKGQTVTLRCDPISGHDNLYWYRRVMGKEIKFLLHFVKESKQDESGMPNNRFLAERTGGTYSTLKVQPAELEDSGVYFCASSQRQGGGEKLFFGSGTQLSVL.

The CDR3 spells CASSPGGRGETQYF. CDR3 sequence (DNA): TGTGCCAGCAGTCCCGGGGGTAGGGGGGAGACCCAGTACTTC. V gene TRBV6-5 combines with J gene TRBJ2-5; possibly TRBD1 or TRBD2 for D (6 bases each). Germline lookup yields CDR1 MNHEY and CDR2 SVGAGI. The CDR3 covers 14 residues. V shed 5 bases and J shed 5 bases, with 15 bases lying between them.

The chain combines TRBV2 with TRBJ2-5; D is undetermined. Germline V CDR1 and CDR2: SNHLY, FYNNEI. Trimming removed 0 bases from V and 4 bases from J, with 3 bases in between. The CDR3 length is 12 residues. CDR3 DNA sequence: TGTGCCAGCAGTGAAGCAGGAGAGACCCAGTACTTC. Its translation: CASSEAGETQYF. Full variable domain (missing parts from reference TRBV2 and TRBJ2-5): EPEVTQTPSHQVTQMGQEVILRCVPISNHLYFYWYRQILGQKVEFLVSFYNNEISEKSEIFDDQFSVERPDGSNFTLKIRSTKLEDSAMYFCASSEAGETQYFGPGTRLLVL.

The chain recombines TRBV19 with TRBJ2-6; perhaps TRBD2 as D (5 bases). Germline V gives CDR1 LNHDA, CDR2 SQIVND (reference sequence). Trimming removed 4 bases from V and 0 bases from J, with 10 bases in between. CDR3 length: 16 residues. The CDR3 sequence is CASSNLGGSGANVLTF. In DNA, the CDR3 is TGTGCCAGTAGTAATCTTGGAGGCTCTGGGGCCAACGTCCTGACTTTC.

This sequence joins TRBV18 and TRBJ1-2; D may be TRBD1 (6 bases). The CDR3 is 18 amino acids. Germline-derived CDR1 and CDR2 are KGHSH and LQKENI. Trimming left V 2 bases short and J 8 bases short, with 27 bases between. The CDR3: CASSPEETQGGFREGYTF. The CDR3 DNA reads TGTGCCAGCTCACCAGAAGAAACACAGGGTGGTTTTCGAGAGGGCTACACCTTC.

V usage is TRBV7-2 and J usage is TRBJ1-4; TRBD1 matches at 8 bases. The CDR3 covers 14 residues. The junction had 3 bases not matched to a gene; V was cut back by 5 bases and J by 4 bases. Germline CDR1 reads SGHTA; CDR2 reads FQGNSA. The CDR3 is CASSPTGVNEKLFF. DNA for the CDR3: TGTGCCAGCAGCCCGACAGGGGTTAATGAAAAACTGTTTTTT.

This clone was seen only a few times. The chain couples TRBV6-5 to TRBJ1-1; D is ambiguous. Per the germline V gene, CDR1 is MNHEY and CDR2 is SVGAGI. V lost 0 bases, J lost 8 bases, and 10 bases lay in between. The CDR3 contains 13 residues. Here the CDR3 DNA reads TGTGCCAGCAGTTACTCGGATGGGTCCGAAGCTTTCTTT. Protein sequence: CASSYSDGSEAFF.